This paragraph reports one TCR beta chain. These data come from a study of blood T cells in healthy people across ages. Overall study: About one barcoded beta molecule per two T cells was captured by template switching.

Alongside a J-beta primer mix, a sample-barcoded 5' primer served in a second PCR lasting roughly 6 to 11 cycles. TCRdb independently ran MiXCR on the 5' RACE reads; one entry per CDR3 protein. The sample lists 850,000 to 1,000,000 distinct CDR3 sequences; approximately 50% were seen once. Input material: blood. The sequence was collected from a woman aged 55-70 years in good health.

The CDR3 nucleotides read TGTGCCAGCAGCGTAGCTCCGGGACTCTACGAGCAGTACTTC. It codes for CASSVAPGLYEQYF. The chain employs TRBV9 and TRBJ2-7; maybe TRBD2 (6 bases). The germline V and J ends were trimmed by 0 bases and 3 bases, with 10 bases remaining between them. Germline-derived CDR1 and CDR2 are SGDLS and YYNGEE. The CDR3 has 14 residues.